This T cell receptor beta chain was identified in a study of identifying expanded T cells in peripheral blood. Profiled with immunoSEQ multiplex PCR; TCRdb holds only in-frame clones, not every one. Of more than 65,000 clones in the sample, over 75% were seen once. No infections or other immune events were documented during collection. On this clone itself: What it binds is unknown.

The CDR3 consists of 17 residues. CDR1 is SGHTA, CDR2 FQGNSA, per germline. Trimming removed 7 bases at V and 2 bases at J, with 22 bases between. General study points: Over two and four weeks, about 15 and 19 clones changed, versus approximately 1.2 between replicates. Approximately 2-week clone count variance significantly increased as total template count grew.

The clonotype comes from a person aged 18-70 years in good health. Sequencing was performed on blood. V gene TRBV7-2 combines with J gene TRBJ2-3, with D possibly called TRBD1 or TRBD2 (6 bases each). CDR3 nucleotides: TGTGCCAGCATTGAGTCTGTCGAGGGGGAGGACACAGATACGCAGTATTTT. It encodes CASIESVEGEDTDTQYF.